These T cell receptor beta chains were read from a single sample in a study of OX40 agonist ivuxolimab in advanced cancers. The assay was immunoSEQ multiplex PCR, and TCRdb's table has in-frame clones only and misses some. Of tens of thousands of clones in the sample, 75% to 90% were seen once. Sequenced here: CD4+ or CD8+ T cells sorted from blood, sampled in a trial of the OX40 agonist ivuxolimab. Receptor source: an adult with an advanced solid tumor such as melanoma, head and neck, liver or kidney cancer. CDR3s include the opening cysteine and the closing phenylalanine or tryptophan. Fields, in order: CDR3 protein, CDR3 DNA, V gene, D gene, clone size, J gene. A D gene is named only where the DNA matches it firmly. Size values are once, few and many counts, or a class for expanded clones, and some rows have none.

CASSPIGGGNEQFF | TGTGCCAGCAGCCCGATCGGGGGTGGCAATGAGCAGTTCTTC | TRBV7-3 | NA | NA | TRBJ2-1
CASSPRQQTYEQYF | TGCGCCAGCAGCCCCCGACAGCAAACCTACGAGCAGTACTTC | TRBV5-1 | NA | NA | TRBJ2-7
CASSLEGARGTNYGYTF | TGTGCCAGCAGCTTAGAGGGGGCCAGGGGAACGAACTATGGCTACACCTTC | TRBV7-9 | TRBD1 | NA | TRBJ1-2
CASSVASSTDTQYF | TGTGCCAGCAGCGTAGCCAGCAGCACAGATACGCAGTATTTT | TRBV9 | NA | NA | TRBJ2-3
CASSLEVPVYNSPLHF | TGTGCCAGCAGCTTAGAAGTACCAGTCTATAATTCACCCCTCCACTTT | TRBV7-2 | NA | NA | TRBJ1-6
CASSQPGVSSYNSPLHF | TGTGCCAGCAGTCAACCCGGGGTGTCCTCCTATAATTCACCCCTCCACTTT | TRBV28 | NA | once | TRBJ1-6
CATSRAHANTGELFF | TGTGCCACCAGCAGGGCCCACGCGAACACCGGGGAGCTGTTTTTT | TRBV15 | NA | once | TRBJ2-2
CASSPTGSNQPQHF | TGTGCCAGCAGTCCTACAGGTAGCAATCAGCCCCAGCATTTT | TRBV6-5 | NA | few | TRBJ1-5
CASSSKVGSGGPADTQYF | TGTGCCAGCAGCTCAAAGGTTGGTAGCGGGGGGCCAGCTGATACGCAGTATTTT | TRBV5-4 | TRBD2 | NA | TRBJ2-3
CASSPPREGGWMGTRELFF | TGTGCCAGCTCACCCCCGAGGGAAGGGGGCTGGATGGGCACCAGGGAGCTGTTTTTT | TRBV18 | TRBD1 | NA | TRBJ2-2
CASSMGGNTEAFF | TGTGCCAGTAGTATGGGGGGGAACACTGAAGCTTTCTTT | TRBV19 | NA | NA | TRBJ1-1
CSARDPWEQYF | TGCAGTGCTAGAGACCCCTGGGAGCAGTACTTC | TRBV20-1 | NA | once | TRBJ2-7
CSVDGIGAPTDTQYF | TGCAGCGTTGATGGGATCGGGGCCCCCACAGATACGCAGTATTTT | TRBV29-1 | NA | NA | TRBJ2-3
CASIFQGAWVHEQYF | TGTGCCAGCATTTTTCAGGGGGCTTGGGTCCACGAGCAGTACTTC | TRBV28 | TRBD1 | NA | TRBJ2-7
CASSQDPPIQPQHF | TGTGCCAGCAGCCAAGACCCCCCAATTCAGCCCCAGCATTTT | TRBV16 | NA | NA | TRBJ1-5
CASSPLGESSYEQYF | TGTGCCAGCAGTCCTCTTGGTGAAAGCTCCTACGAGCAGTACTTC | TRBV27 | NA | NA | TRBJ2-7
CASRSSGSINEQFF | TGTGCCAGCAGATCTAGCGGGAGTATCAATGAGCAGTTCTTC | TRBV6-5 | TRBD2 | few | TRBJ2-1
CASSLATWSEQFF | TGTGCCAGCAGTTTGGCGACCTGGAGTGAGCAGTTCTTC | TRBV27 | NA | NA | TRBJ2-1
CASSWINYGYTF | TGTGCCAGTAGCTGGATTAACTATGGCTACACCTTC | TRBV19 | NA | NA | TRBJ1-2
CASSVTGLAEAFF | TGTGCCAGCAGCGTAACAGGGCTCGCTGAAGCTTTCTTT | TRBV7-9 | NA | NA | TRBJ1-1
CASSRPGGTEAFF | TGTGCCAGCAGTCGCCCAGGGGGCACTGAAGCTTTCTTT | TRBV6-5 | TRBD1 | NA | TRBJ1-1
CASSQDRGSREEQFF | TGTGCTAGCAGCCAGGACAGGGGGTCGAGGGAGGAGCAGTTCTTC | TRBV7-7 | TRBD1 | NA | TRBJ2-1
CASSSGGGGYGYTF | TGTGCCAGCAGTTCTGGAGGTGGGGGTTATGGCTACACCTTC | TRBV27 | NA | NA | TRBJ1-2
CASKALRTYMYEQYF | TGCGCCAGCAAGGCCTTGCGGACATATATGTACGAGCAGTACTTC | TRBV10-1 | NA | NA | TRBJ2-7
CASSLNLPDEQFF | TGTGCCAGCAGCTTAAATTTACCGGATGAGCAGTTCTTC | TRBV7-3 | NA | NA | TRBJ2-1
CASSLRLAGGPVVTDTQYF | TGTGCCAGCAGCTTGCGCCTAGCGGGAGGGCCCGTGGTCACAGATACGCAGTATTTT | TRBV5-6 | TRBD2 | NA | TRBJ2-3
CASSPAGTGSSYEQYF | TGTGCCAGTAGCCCAGCCGGGACGGGAAGCTCCTACGAGCAGTACTTC | TRBV19 | NA | NA | TRBJ2-7
CASSLGEGQGDYGYTF | TGTGCCAGCAGCTTAGGGGAGGGACAGGGAGACTATGGCTACACCTTC | TRBV13 | TRBD1 | NA | TRBJ1-2
CASSLAGGASVTQYF | TGTGCCAGCAGCTTGGCCGGGGGGGCGTCCGTGACCCAGTACTTC | TRBV5-6 | TRBD2 | NA | TRBJ2-5
CASSGDGGWDEQYF | TGTGCCAGCAGCGGCGACGGGGGGTGGGACGAGCAGTACTTC | TRBV9 | TRBD2 | NA | TRBJ2-7
CASSVEGGPQPQHF | TGTGCCAGCAGCGTAGAGGGAGGCCCTCAGCCCCAGCATTTT | TRBV9 | NA | NA | TRBJ1-5
CASSYSTGSNQPQHF | TGTGCCAGCAGTTACTCGACAGGGTCAAATCAGCCCCAGCATTTT | TRBV6-6 | TRBD1 | NA | TRBJ1-5
CASSPGTSGSQIYNEQFF | TGCGCCAGCAGCCCCGGGACTAGCGGGAGCCAAATCTACAATGAGCAGTTCTTC | TRBV5-1 | TRBD2 | NA | TRBJ2-1
CASSLGGPEQFF | TGTGCCAGCAGTTTGGGAGGACCTGAGCAGTTCTTC | TRBV27 | NA | NA | TRBJ2-1
CASSRESKLTDTQYF | TGTGCCAGCAGCCGGGAGAGCAAACTCACAGATACGCAGTATTTT | TRBV28 | NA | NA | TRBJ2-3
CASSYRQDLYGYTF | TGTGCCAGCAGCTACCGACAGGATCTCTATGGCTACACCTTC | TRBV5-8 | NA | NA | TRBJ1-2
CASSGPFSTEAFF | TGTGCCAGCAGCGGGCCCTTCAGCACTGAAGCTTTCTTT | TRBV9 | NA | NA | TRBJ1-1
CASRPTTDTQYF | TGTGCCAGCAGGCCCACCACAGATACGCAGTATTTT | TRBV6-5 | NA | NA | TRBJ2-3
CATSREGQTMNTEAFF | TGTGCCACCAGCAGAGAGGGACAGACTATGAACACTGAAGCTTTCTTT | TRBV15 | TRBD1 | NA | TRBJ1-1
CASSVDTGDPGDTQYF | TGTGCCAGCAGTGTAGATACAGGGGATCCTGGAGATACGCAGTATTTT | TRBV25-1 | TRBD1 | NA | TRBJ2-3
CASSLSSTDNQPQHF | TGTGCCAGCAGTTTATCTAGCACAGACAATCAGCCCCAGCATTTT | TRBV27 | NA | NA | TRBJ1-5
CASSEIRGLGNTGELFF | TGTGCCAGCAGTGAAATCCGCGGTCTTGGGAACACCGGGGAGCTGTTTTTT | TRBV6-1 | NA | NA | TRBJ2-2
CASSLDLYEQYF | TGTGCCAGCAGCTTAGACCTCTACGAGCAGTACTTC | TRBV7-9 | NA | NA | TRBJ2-7
CASTPGTTTLTDTQYF | TGTGCCAGCACCCCCGGGACAACTACCCTCACAGATACGCAGTATTTT | TRBV28 | NA | NA | TRBJ2-3
CASSSAPYEQYF | TGTGCCAGCAGCTCTGCCCCCTACGAGCAGTACTTC | TRBV7-2 | NA | NA | TRBJ2-7
CASSLPGQGAKEQYF | TGTGCCAGCAGCTTGCCGGGACAGGGGGCGAAAGAGCAGTACTTC | TRBV7-9 | TRBD1 | NA | TRBJ2-7
CASSGWTGKGTEAFF | TGTGCCAGCAGTGGGTGGACAGGGAAGGGCACTGAAGCTTTCTTT | TRBV25-1 | TRBD1 | NA | TRBJ1-1
CASGRPGQPQHF | TGTGCCAGTGGACGGCCTGGTCAGCCCCAGCATTTT | TRBV7-9 | NA | once | TRBJ1-5
CASSPEGATEAFF | TGTGCCAGCAGCCCAGAGGGGGCCACTGAAGCTTTCTTT | TRBV5-6 | TRBD1 | NA | TRBJ1-1
CASTEVGGAYNEQFF | TGTGCCAGCACTGAAGTAGGGGGTGCCTACAATGAGCAGTTCTTC | TRBV27 | NA | NA | TRBJ2-1